The rows below give T cell receptor beta chains drawn from one sample of a study of metastatic and nonmetastatic thyroid tumors. TCRdb reassembled clones from the PCR reads with MiXCR. Of roughly 25,000 clones listed, 13% are singletons. Sequencing used blood. The receptors originated from a female donor with papillary thyroid cancer or a benign thyroid nodule (not recorded which). Some clones in this sample may be carry-over from other donors' samples. Each CDR3 is given with its conserved first and last residue. A D gene is named only where the DNA matches it firmly. Some rows mark clone size as missing; the rest say once, few, many or name a class of expanded clone.

j_call: TRBJ2-7
d_call: NA
v_call: TRBV20-1
clone_size: NA
cdr3_nt: TGCAGTGCTCCTATGGGGCTCTTCGAGCAGTACTTC
cdr3_aa: CSAPMGLFEQYF

j_call: TRBJ2-1
d_call: TRBD1
v_call: TRBV2
clone_size: once
cdr3_nt: TGTGCCAGCAGTGAATGGGGTTTGTCGGGTCAGACAGGGGGCACCTATAATGAGCAGTTCTTC
cdr3_aa: CASSEWGLSGQTGGTYNEQFF

j_call: TRBJ1-5
d_call: NA
v_call: TRBV5-1
clone_size: many
cdr3_nt: TGCGCCAGCAGCTTGTTTGCGGGACCGACCGCTCAGACAGTTTATCAGCCCCAGCATTTT
cdr3_aa: CASSLFAGPTAQTVYQPQHF

j_call: TRBJ2-1
d_call: NA
v_call: TRBV5-4
clone_size: many
cdr3_nt: TGTGCCAGCAGCCGAACGGAGAATGAGCAGTTCTTC
cdr3_aa: CASSRTENEQFF

j_call: TRBJ2-7
d_call: NA
v_call: TRBV20-1
clone_size: medium-sized
cdr3_nt: TGCAGTGCTAGAGGGGGGGGCTCGGATAGGGAGCAGTACTTC
cdr3_aa: CSARGGGSDREQYF

j_call: TRBJ2-2
d_call: NA
v_call: TRBV6-1
clone_size: many
cdr3_nt: TGTGCCAGCAGAACAGGACCCCCTACCGGGGAGCTGTTTTTT
cdr3_aa: CASRTGPPTGELFF

j_call: TRBJ2-2
d_call: TRBD1
v_call: TRBV12-3/TRBV12-4
clone_size: NA
cdr3_nt: TGTGCCAGCAGTCCGGAGGGGACAGGGGGACGCGCCTGGGAGCTGTTTTTT
cdr3_aa: CASSPEGTGGRAWELFF

j_call: TRBJ2-7
d_call: TRBD2
v_call: TRBV30
clone_size: medium-sized
cdr3_nt: TGTGCCTGGGACGGGAGGACCTACGAGCAGTACTTC
cdr3_aa: CAWDGRTYEQYF

j_call: TRBJ2-2
d_call: NA
v_call: TRBV7-9
clone_size: many
cdr3_nt: TGTGCCAGCAGCTTCCAACGGGACACCCCGGGGGAGCTGTTTTTT
cdr3_aa: CASSFQRDTPGELFF

j_call: TRBJ1-2
d_call: NA
v_call: TRBV12-3/TRBV12-4
clone_size: many
cdr3_nt: TGTGCCAGCAGTTTTTCTCCCTCCTATGGCTACACCTTC
cdr3_aa: CASSFSPSYGYTF

j_call: TRBJ1-4
d_call: TRBD1
v_call: TRBV28
clone_size: NA
cdr3_nt: TGTGCCAGCAGTTTGGGACAGGGGGCTAATGAAAAACTGTTTTTT
cdr3_aa: CASSLGQGANEKLFF

j_call: TRBJ2-1
d_call: TRBD2
v_call: TRBV24-1
clone_size: many
cdr3_nt: TGTGCCACCAGTGATCTGCGAGCGGGAGAGGTATCCTACAATGAGCAGTTCTTC
cdr3_aa: CATSDLRAGEVSYNEQFF

j_call: TRBJ1-2
d_call: NA
v_call: TRBV4-3
clone_size: many
cdr3_nt: TGCGCCAGCAGCCAGGGGCAAGGACTCCGTGTAGGCTACACCTTC
cdr3_aa: CASSQGQGLRVGYTF

j_call: TRBJ2-7
d_call: NA
v_call: TRBV7-9
clone_size: many
cdr3_nt: TGTGCCAGCAGCCTCGCTATTTCGGAGCAGTACTTC
cdr3_aa: CASSLAISEQYF

j_call: TRBJ1-2
d_call: TRBD1
v_call: TRBV9
clone_size: many
cdr3_nt: TGTGCCAGCAGCGGGTGGGACAGATCCAACTATGGCTACACCTTC
cdr3_aa: CASSGWDRSNYGYTF

j_call: TRBJ2-7
d_call: TRBD2
v_call: TRBV28
clone_size: NA
cdr3_nt: TGTGCAACTTGCGGGAGCGATCAGTACGAGCAGTACTTC
cdr3_aa: CATCGSDQYEQYF

j_call: TRBJ2-7
d_call: TRBD1
v_call: TRBV7-3
clone_size: many
cdr3_nt: TGTGCCAGCAGCTCGGGGACAGGATACGAGCAGTACTTC
cdr3_aa: CASSSGTGYEQYF

j_call: TRBJ2-5
d_call: NA
v_call: TRBV2
clone_size: many
cdr3_nt: TGTGCCAGCAGTGAAGGGGTGGCTGGGGAGACCCAGTACTTC
cdr3_aa: CASSEGVAGETQYF

j_call: TRBJ2-7
d_call: TRBD2
v_call: TRBV10-3
clone_size: few
cdr3_nt: TGTGACGTCAGTGCTTCGGGACTAGCGGGAGGCGGGGAGCAGTACTTC
cdr3_aa: CDVSASGLAGGGEQYF

j_call: TRBJ1-2
d_call: TRBD1
v_call: TRBV3-1
clone_size: many
cdr3_nt: TGTGCCAGCAGCCCCGGGGCAGGGGGCAACTATGGCTACACCTTC
cdr3_aa: CASSPGAGGNYGYTF

j_call: TRBJ1-1
d_call: NA
v_call: TRBV6-4
clone_size: many
cdr3_nt: TGTGCCAGCAGTGATGGTGTAGCGGGGGAAGCTTTCTTT
cdr3_aa: CASSDGVAGEAFF

j_call: TRBJ2-7
d_call: TRBD1
v_call: TRBV4-1
clone_size: medium-sized
cdr3_nt: TGCGCCAGCAGCCAAACCCAGACAGGGTCCTACGAGCAGTACTTC
cdr3_aa: CASSQTQTGSYEQYF

j_call: TRBJ1-1
d_call: NA
v_call: TRBV10-3
clone_size: many
cdr3_nt: TGTGCCATCAGTGATTTGACAGGGAACACTGAAGCTTTCTTT
cdr3_aa: CAISDLTGNTEAFF

j_call: TRBJ1-5
d_call: NA
v_call: TRBV20-1
clone_size: medium-sized
cdr3_nt: TGCAGTTCCAAAGGCCCCTCGGAATCATCGCCCCAGCATTTT
cdr3_aa: CSSKGPSESSPQHF

j_call: TRBJ2-2
d_call: TRBD1
v_call: TRBV5-4
clone_size: many
cdr3_nt: TGTGCCAGCAGCATCCGGGACAGGGGGACCGGGGAGCTGTTTTTT
cdr3_aa: CASSIRDRGTGELFF

j_call: TRBJ2-7
d_call: TRBD1
v_call: TRBV24-1
clone_size: many
cdr3_nt: TGTGCCACCAGTGATTCCGGACAGGGGGCGGACGAGCAGTACTTC
cdr3_aa: CATSDSGQGADEQYF

j_call: TRBJ1-6
d_call: TRBD1
v_call: TRBV6-4
clone_size: many
cdr3_nt: TGTGCCAGCAGTGACTCCGGGACAGGGAATTCACCCCTCCACTTT
cdr3_aa: CASSDSGTGNSPLHF

j_call: TRBJ2-1
d_call: NA
v_call: TRBV3-1
clone_size: many
cdr3_nt: TGTGCCAGCAGCCAAGGGGTATCCGAAAACAATGAGCAGTTCTTC
cdr3_aa: CASSQGVSENNEQFF

j_call: TRBJ2-3
d_call: NA
v_call: TRBV11-1
clone_size: few
cdr3_nt: TGTGCCAGCATTCGTACACTAGCTGGGGTCACAGATACGCAGTATTTT
cdr3_aa: CASIRTLAGVTDTQYF

j_call: TRBJ1-3
d_call: NA
v_call: TRBV6-1
clone_size: many
cdr3_nt: TGTGCCAGCAGCCAGGGGAACACCATATATTTT
cdr3_aa: CASSQGNTIYF

j_call: TRBJ1-2
d_call: NA
v_call: TRBV30
clone_size: many
cdr3_nt: TGTGCCTGGACCCAGCTCTATGGCTACACCTTC
cdr3_aa: CAWTQLYGYTF

j_call: TRBJ2-1
d_call: TRBD2
v_call: TRBV11-2
clone_size: few
cdr3_nt: TGTGCCAGCACCGGGAAGAGGACTAGCGGGAGTGGGTGGGATGAGCAGTTCTTC
cdr3_aa: CASTGKRTSGSGWDEQFF

j_call: TRBJ2-5
d_call: TRBD2
v_call: TRBV19
clone_size: many
cdr3_nt: TGTGCCAGTAGTATGGAGCGGGAGAGTGCGACCCAGTACTTC
cdr3_aa: CASSMERESATQYF

j_call: TRBJ1-2
d_call: NA
v_call: TRBV7-8
clone_size: many
cdr3_nt: TGTGCCAGCAGCTCATCCTTAGATGGGGACTATGGCTACACCTTC
cdr3_aa: CASSSSLDGDYGYTF

j_call: TRBJ1-2
d_call: NA
v_call: TRBV5-5
clone_size: many
cdr3_nt: TGTGCCAGCAGCTTGTTATCAGGTAGCTATGGCTACACCTTC
cdr3_aa: CASSLLSGSYGYTF

j_call: TRBJ1-2
d_call: TRBD1
v_call: TRBV6-5
clone_size: many
cdr3_nt: TGTGCCAGCAGTTACTCGGGGACAGGGTTGAATGGCTACACCTTC
cdr3_aa: CASSYSGTGLNGYTF

j_call: TRBJ1-2
d_call: NA
v_call: TRBV7-8
clone_size: medium-sized
cdr3_nt: TGTGCCAGCAGCTGGGGCCTCAGGGGACCAAACCGTGAGGGGGGCTACACCTTC
cdr3_aa: CASSWGLRGPNREGGYTF

j_call: TRBJ1-1
d_call: NA
v_call: TRBV6-1
clone_size: many
cdr3_nt: TGTGCCGGACGGAGCCGCATGAACACTGAAGCTTTCTTT
cdr3_aa: CAGRSRMNTEAFF

j_call: TRBJ1-1
d_call: NA
v_call: TRBV19
clone_size: many
cdr3_nt: TGTGCCAGCGACCGCGCTGGGGGAGTTTACGGTGAAGCTTTCTTT
cdr3_aa: CASDRAGGVYGEAFF

j_call: TRBJ1-2
d_call: NA
v_call: TRBV5-1
clone_size: medium-sized
cdr3_nt: TGCGCCAGCAGCCCGCTTACTACATTGGGCGGCGGCTATGGCTACACCTTC
cdr3_aa: CASSPLTTLGGGYGYTF

j_call: TRBJ2-7
d_call: NA
v_call: TRBV18
clone_size: NA
cdr3_nt: TGTGCCAGCTCCCCCTTTCACCCCTACGAGCAGTACTTC
cdr3_aa: CASSPFHPYEQYF

j_call: TRBJ1-2
d_call: NA
v_call: TRBV28
clone_size: many
cdr3_nt: TGTGCCAGCAGTTTGGGGTCTTATGGCTACACCTTC
cdr3_aa: CASSLGSYGYTF

j_call: TRBJ2-1
d_call: NA
v_call: TRBV14
clone_size: many
cdr3_nt: TGTGCCAGCAGCCAAGATTCATCGCCCGCAAGGGAGCAGTTCTTC
cdr3_aa: CASSQDSSPAREQFF

j_call: TRBJ2-5
d_call: TRBD2
v_call: TRBV7-2
clone_size: many
cdr3_nt: TGTGCCAGCAGCCTAGGGACTAGCGCGGAGACCCAGTACTTC
cdr3_aa: CASSLGTSAETQYF

j_call: TRBJ2-2
d_call: TRBD2
v_call: TRBV9
clone_size: many
cdr3_nt: TGTGCCAGCAGCGTAGGGGGGGGAACGAACACCGGGGAGCTGTTTTTT
cdr3_aa: CASSVGGGTNTGELFF

j_call: TRBJ2-7
d_call: TRBD1
v_call: TRBV11-2
clone_size: NA
cdr3_nt: TGTGCCAGCAGCCTGGGACAGGGGGCGGTATCCTACGAGCAGTACTTC
cdr3_aa: CASSLGQGAVSYEQYF